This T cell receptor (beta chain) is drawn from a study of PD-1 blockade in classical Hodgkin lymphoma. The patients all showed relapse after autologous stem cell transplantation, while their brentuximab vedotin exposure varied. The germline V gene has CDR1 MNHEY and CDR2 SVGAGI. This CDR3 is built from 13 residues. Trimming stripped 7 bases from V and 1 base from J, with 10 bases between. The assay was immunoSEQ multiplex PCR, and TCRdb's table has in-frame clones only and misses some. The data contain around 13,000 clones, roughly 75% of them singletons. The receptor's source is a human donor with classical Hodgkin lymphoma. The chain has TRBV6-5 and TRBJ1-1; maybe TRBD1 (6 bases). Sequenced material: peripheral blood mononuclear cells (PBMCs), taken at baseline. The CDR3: CASILTGNTEAFF. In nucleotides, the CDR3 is TGTGCCAGCATCCTGACAGGGAACACTGAAGCTTTCTTT.